The 2 T cell receptor beta chains in this list originate from one sample, sequenced in a study of T-cell reconstitution after alpha-beta-depleted transplantation in children. The TCRbeta library was prepared with unique molecular identifiers. TCRdb recomputed calls from the PCR reads with MiXCR, one row per CDR3 protein. The data contain 250,000 to 300,000 distinct CDR3 sequences, roughly 9.1% of them singletons. The sample in question was PBMCs, obtained before TCRalphabeta/CD19-depleted stem cell transplant. These receptors all come from a boy under two years old with acute myeloid leukemia, due to receive a stem cell transplant.

With regard to this clonotype: A single base separates this from a much larger clone, so it may be a read error. The chain is built from TRBV7-2 and TRBJ1-1; weak D call: TRBD1 (6 bases). Germline CDR1 is SGHTA and CDR2 is FQGNSA. The CDR3 is made up of 14 amino acids. Trimming took 10 bases from V and 0 from J, leaving 15 bases between them. CDR3 sequence: CAIRNRAMNTEAFF. CDR3 DNA: TGTGCCATCAGGAACAGGGCTATGAACACTGAAGCTTTCTTT.

The V and J genes are TRBV5-6 and TRBJ1-4; D unresolved. V was shortened by 1 base and J by 7 bases, with 11 bases between the two germline ends. This CDR3 is built from 14 residues. CDR1 is SGHDT and CDR2 is YYEEEE in the germline V gene. The CDR3: CASSLLRGAEKLFF. CDR3 nucleotide sequence: TGTGCCAGCAGCTTGTTGCGGGGAGCTGAAAAACTGTTTTTT.